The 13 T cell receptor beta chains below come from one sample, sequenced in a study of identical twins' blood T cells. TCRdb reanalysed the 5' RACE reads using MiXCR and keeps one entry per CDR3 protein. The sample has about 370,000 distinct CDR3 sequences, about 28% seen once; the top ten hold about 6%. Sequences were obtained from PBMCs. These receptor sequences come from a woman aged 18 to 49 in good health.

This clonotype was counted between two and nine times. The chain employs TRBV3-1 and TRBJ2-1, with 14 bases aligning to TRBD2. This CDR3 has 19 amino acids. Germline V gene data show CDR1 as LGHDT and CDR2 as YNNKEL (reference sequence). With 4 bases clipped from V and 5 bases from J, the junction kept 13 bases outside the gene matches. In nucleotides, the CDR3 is TGTGCCAGCAGCCGATCGACAGTCCGACTAGCGGGAGGGAACAATGAGCAGTTCTTC. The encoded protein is CASSRSTVRLAGGNNEQFF.

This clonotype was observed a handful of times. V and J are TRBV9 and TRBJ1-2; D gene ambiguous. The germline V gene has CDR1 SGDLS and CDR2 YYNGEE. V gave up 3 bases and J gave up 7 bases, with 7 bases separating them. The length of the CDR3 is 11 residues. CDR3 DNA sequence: TGTGCCAGCAGCGACGGGCCTGGCTACACCTTC. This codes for CASSDGPGYTF.

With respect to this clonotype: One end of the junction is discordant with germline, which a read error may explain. The CDR3 spells CSASVTYTQPRHF. The CDR3 region has the DNA TGCAGTGCTAGCGTAACGTACACTCAGCCCCGGCATTTT. This chain connects TRBV20-1 to TRBJ1-5; D not certain. This CDR3 region has 13 residues. The germline V gene has CDR1 DFQATT and CDR2 SNEGSKA (reference sequence).

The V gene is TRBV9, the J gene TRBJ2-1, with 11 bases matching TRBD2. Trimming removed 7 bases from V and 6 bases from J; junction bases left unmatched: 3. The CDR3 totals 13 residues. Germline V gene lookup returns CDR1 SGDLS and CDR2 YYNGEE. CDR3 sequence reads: CASAGTSGNEQFF. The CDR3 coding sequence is TGTGCCAGCGCCGGGACTAGCGGCAATGAGCAGTTCTTC.

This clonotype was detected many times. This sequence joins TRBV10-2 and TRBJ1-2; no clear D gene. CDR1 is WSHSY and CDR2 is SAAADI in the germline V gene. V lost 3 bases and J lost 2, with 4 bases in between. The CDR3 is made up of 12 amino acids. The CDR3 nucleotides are TGCGCCAGCAGTGACAGGAACTATGGCTACACCTTC. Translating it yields CASSDRNYGYTF.

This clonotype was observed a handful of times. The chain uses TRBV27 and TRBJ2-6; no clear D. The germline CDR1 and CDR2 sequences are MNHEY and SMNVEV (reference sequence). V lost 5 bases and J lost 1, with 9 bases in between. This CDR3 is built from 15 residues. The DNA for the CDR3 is TGTGCCAGCAGTACGGATTTTTCTGGGGCCAACGTCCTGACTTTC. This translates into CASSTDFSGANVLTF.

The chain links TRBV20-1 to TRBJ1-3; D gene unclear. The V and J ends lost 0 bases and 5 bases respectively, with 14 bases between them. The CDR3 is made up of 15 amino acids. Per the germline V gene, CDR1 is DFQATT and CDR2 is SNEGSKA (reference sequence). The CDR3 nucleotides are TGCAGTGCTAGAGATCTAGTACGTGGTAGAAACACCATATATTTT. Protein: CSARDLVRGRNTIYF.

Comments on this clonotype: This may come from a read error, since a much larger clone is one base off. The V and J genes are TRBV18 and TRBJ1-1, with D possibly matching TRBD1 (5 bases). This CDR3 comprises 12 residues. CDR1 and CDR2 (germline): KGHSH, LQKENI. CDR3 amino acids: CASSQGNTESFF. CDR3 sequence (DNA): TGTGCCAGCTCACAGGGGAACACTGAATCTTTCTTT. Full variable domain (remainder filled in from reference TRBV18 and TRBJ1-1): NAGVMQNPRHLVRRRGQEARLRCSPMKGHSHVYWYRQLPEEGLKFMVYLQKENIIDESGMPKERFSAEFPKEGPSILRIQQVVRGDSAAYFCASSQGNTESFFGQGTRLTVV.

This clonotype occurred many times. The DNA of the CDR3 is TGCAGTGCCATCGGGACTAGCGGGAACAATGAGCAGTTCTTC. It translates to CSAIGTSGNNEQFF. The genes are TRBV20-1 and TRBJ2-1, with 13 bases matching TRBD2. Germline lookup yields CDR1 DFQATT and CDR2 SNEGSKA (reference sequence). This CDR3 has 14 amino acids. Trimming cost V 6 bases and J 5 bases; bases outside gene matches: 4.

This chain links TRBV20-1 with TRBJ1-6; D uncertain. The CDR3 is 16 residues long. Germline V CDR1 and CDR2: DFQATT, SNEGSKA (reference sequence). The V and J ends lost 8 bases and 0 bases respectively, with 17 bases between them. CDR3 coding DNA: TGCAGTACCCTAGCTTTGCAAGACTCCTATAATTCACCCCTCCACTTT. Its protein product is CSTLALQDSYNSPLHF.

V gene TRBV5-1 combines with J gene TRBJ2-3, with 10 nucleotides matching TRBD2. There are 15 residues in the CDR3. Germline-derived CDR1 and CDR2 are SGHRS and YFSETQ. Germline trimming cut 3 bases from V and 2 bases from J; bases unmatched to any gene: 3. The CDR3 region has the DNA TGCGCCAGCAGCTGGACTAGCGGATACACAGATACGCAGTATTTT. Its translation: CASSWTSGYTDTQYF.

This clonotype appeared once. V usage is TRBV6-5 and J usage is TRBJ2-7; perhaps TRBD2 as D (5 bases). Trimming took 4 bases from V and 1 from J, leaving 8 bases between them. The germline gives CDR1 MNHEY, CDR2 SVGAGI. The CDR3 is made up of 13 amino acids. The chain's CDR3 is CASSWRGSYEQYF. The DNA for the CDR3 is TGTGCCAGCAGTTGGCGCGGGTCCTACGAGCAGTACTTC.

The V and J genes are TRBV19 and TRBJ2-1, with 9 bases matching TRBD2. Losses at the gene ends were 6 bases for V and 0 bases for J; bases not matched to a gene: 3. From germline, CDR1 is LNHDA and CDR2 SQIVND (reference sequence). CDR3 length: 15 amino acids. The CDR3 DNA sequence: TGTGCCAGTAGCCAGCGGGGGGACTCCTACAATGAGCAGTTCTTC. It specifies CASSQRGDSYNEQFF.